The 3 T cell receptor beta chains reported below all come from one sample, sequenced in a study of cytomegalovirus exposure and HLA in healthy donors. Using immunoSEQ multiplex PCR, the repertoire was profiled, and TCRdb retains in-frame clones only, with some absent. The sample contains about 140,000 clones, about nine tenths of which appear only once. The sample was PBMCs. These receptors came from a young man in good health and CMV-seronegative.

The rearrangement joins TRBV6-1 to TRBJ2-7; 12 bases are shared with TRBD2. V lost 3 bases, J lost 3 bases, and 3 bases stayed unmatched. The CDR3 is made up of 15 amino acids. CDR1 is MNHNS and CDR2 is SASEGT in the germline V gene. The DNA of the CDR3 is TGTGCCAGCAGTGAGTTGACTAGCGGGAGCTACGAGCAGTACTTC. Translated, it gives CASSELTSGSYEQYF.

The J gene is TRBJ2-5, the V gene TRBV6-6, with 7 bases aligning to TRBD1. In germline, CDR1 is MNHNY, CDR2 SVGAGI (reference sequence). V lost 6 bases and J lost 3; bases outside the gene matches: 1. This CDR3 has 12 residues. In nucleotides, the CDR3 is TGTGCCAGCAGCACAGGGGAAGAGACCCAGTACTTC. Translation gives CASSTGEETQYF.

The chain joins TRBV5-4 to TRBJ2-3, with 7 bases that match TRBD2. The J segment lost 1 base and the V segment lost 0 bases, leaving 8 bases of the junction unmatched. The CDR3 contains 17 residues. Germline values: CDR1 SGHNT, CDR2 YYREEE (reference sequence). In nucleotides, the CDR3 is TGTGCCAGCAGCTTGGGGGCTTTGGCGGGGGGCACAGATACGCAGTATTTT. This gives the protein CASSLGALAGGTDTQYF.